This TCR beta chain was captured in a study of T cells after yellow fever vaccination. At the level of the study: Fractions of low cell number were prepared using SMART-Seq v4 Ultra Low Input. The study, taken as a whole, reports: Clonotypes appearing in both CD4 and CD8 compartments existed, and their share was small.

Researchers made TCR cDNA using 5'RACE template switching, and this step added a universal primer site and UMIs. TCRdb fed the 5' RACE reads into MiXCR, producing one record per CDR3 protein. The sample records 610,000 or so distinct CDR3 sequences, roughly an eighth being singletons. V shed 2 bases and J shed 13 bases, with 9 bases lying between them. The CDR3 is 11 amino acids. Per germline, CDR1 LGHNA and CDR2 YSLEER. As concerns this clonotype: Its antigen remains unknown.

The TCR originated in a man aged 30-40 years who received the YFV17D yellow fever vaccine. The J gene is TRBJ2-1, the V gene TRBV4-3; D call uncertain. The starting material was PBMCs, obtained on the day of the yellow fever booster vaccination. The CDR3 spells CASSQPTGQFF. In DNA, the CDR3 is TGCGCCAGCAGCCAACCGACTGGCCAGTTCTTC.